This entry describes one T cell receptor beta chain. As yet, its antigen is unknown. Profiled with immunoSEQ multiplex PCR; TCRdb holds only in-frame clones, not every one. This sample has some 65,000 clones; roughly 88% occur once, and the top ten carry about 0.66%. The CDR3 loop spans 16 amino acids. Germline CDR1 reads LGHDT; CDR2 reads YNNKEL (reference sequence). V shed 4 bases and J 3 bases; nucleotides not matched to a gene: 9. The data stem from a study of stem cell transplantation in POMP-related autoinflammatory disease. Whole-study findings and limits: PRAID patients trended toward lower TRB diversity and higher clonality in all analyzed T-cell subsets. In PRAID patients, the number of distinct TRB V-J gene pairings was restricted.

The gene calls are TRBV3-1 (or the pseudogene TRBV3-2) and TRBJ2-3; 8 nucleotides match TRBD2. This clonotype was obtained from a human patient with POMP-related autoinflammation and immune dysregulation (PRAID). The graft donor may account for some of the T cells. The starting material was CD4+ T cells from PBMCs, obtained after stem cell transplantation. The CDR3 nucleotides are TGTGCCAGCAGCCGAGACGGGACTAGTATGACAGATACGCAGTATTTT. Protein sequence: CASSRDGTSMTDTQYF.